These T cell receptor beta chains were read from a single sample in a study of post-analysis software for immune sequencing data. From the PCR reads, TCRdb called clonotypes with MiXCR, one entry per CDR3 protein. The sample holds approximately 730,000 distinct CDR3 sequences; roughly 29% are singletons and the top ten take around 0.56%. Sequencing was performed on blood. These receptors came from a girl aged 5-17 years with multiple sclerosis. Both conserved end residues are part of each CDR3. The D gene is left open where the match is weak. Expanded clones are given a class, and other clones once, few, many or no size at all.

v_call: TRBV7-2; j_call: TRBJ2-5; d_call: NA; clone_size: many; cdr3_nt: TGTGCCAGCAGCTTAGCCACAGCTCTGGTCCTCAGAGAGACCCAGTACTTC; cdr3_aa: CASSLATALVLRETQYF
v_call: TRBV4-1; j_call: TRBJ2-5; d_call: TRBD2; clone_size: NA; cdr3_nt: TGCGCCAGCAGCCAAGAGACTAGCGGGAGCCGTCCGGAGACCCAGTACTTC; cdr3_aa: CASSQETSGSRPETQYF
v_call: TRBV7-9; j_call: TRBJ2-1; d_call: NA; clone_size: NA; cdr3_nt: TGTGCCAGCAACTTTGTGGGGAGCTCCTACGAGCAGTTCTTC; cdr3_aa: CASNFVGSSYEQFF
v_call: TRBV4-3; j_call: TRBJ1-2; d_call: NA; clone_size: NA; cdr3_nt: TGCGCCAGCAGCCAAGGGGTCGGAAACTATGGCTACACCTTC; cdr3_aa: CASSQGVGNYGYTF
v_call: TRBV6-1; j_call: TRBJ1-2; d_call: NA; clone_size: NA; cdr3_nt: TGTGCCAGCAGTGAAGCGGGGGAGAGAGGCTACACCTTC; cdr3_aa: CASSEAGERGYTF
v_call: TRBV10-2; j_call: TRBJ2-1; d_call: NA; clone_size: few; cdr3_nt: TGCGCCAGCAGTGCGGCGGCAGGGAACAATGAGCAGTTCTTC; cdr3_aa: CASSAAAGNNEQFF
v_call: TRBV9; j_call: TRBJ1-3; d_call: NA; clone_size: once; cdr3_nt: TGTGCCAGCAGCGCCGGGGAGGGGCAGGGACGGCCAAGAAACACCATATATTTT; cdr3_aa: CASSAGEGQGRPRNTIYF
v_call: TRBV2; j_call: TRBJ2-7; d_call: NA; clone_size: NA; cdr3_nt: TGTGCCAGTTTCACGGGCACCCTTGAGCAGTACTTC; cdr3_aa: CASFTGTLEQYF
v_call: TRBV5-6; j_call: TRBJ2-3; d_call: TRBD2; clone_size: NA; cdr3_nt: TGTGCCAGCAACTTGACCAGCGGGGGGGCCTTTTGGGCGGATACGCAGTATTTT; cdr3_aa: CASNLTSGGAFWADTQYF
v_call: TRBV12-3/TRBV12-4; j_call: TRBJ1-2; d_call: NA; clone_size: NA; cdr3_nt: TGTGCCAGCACCTTAAGGAGGACTGTTAACTATGGCTACACCTTC; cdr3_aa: CASTLRRTVNYGYTF
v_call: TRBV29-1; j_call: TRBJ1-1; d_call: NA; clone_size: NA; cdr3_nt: TGCAGCGTTGAAGGCCCCACGGGAGCTGAAGCTTTCTTT; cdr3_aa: CSVEGPTGAEAFF
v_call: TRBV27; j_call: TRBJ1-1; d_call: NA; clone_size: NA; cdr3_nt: TGTGCCAGCAGCCTCACAGGGACGGGGCTCCCTGAAGCTTTCTTT; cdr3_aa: CASSLTGTGLPEAFF
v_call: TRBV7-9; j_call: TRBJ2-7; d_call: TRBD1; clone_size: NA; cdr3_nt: TGTGCCAGCAGCGTATCCTCGGGACAGGGAACCTACGAGCAGTACTTC; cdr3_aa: CASSVSSGQGTYEQYF
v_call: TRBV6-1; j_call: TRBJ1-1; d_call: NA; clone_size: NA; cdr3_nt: TGTGCCAGCACTGAGGGGGGTCTCAACACTGAAGCTTTCTTT; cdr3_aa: CASTEGGLNTEAFF
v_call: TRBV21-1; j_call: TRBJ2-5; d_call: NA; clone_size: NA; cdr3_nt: TGTGCCAGCAGCAAAGCGCTTTGGGGGTGTAAAGAGACCCAGTACTTC; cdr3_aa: CASSKALWGCKETQYF
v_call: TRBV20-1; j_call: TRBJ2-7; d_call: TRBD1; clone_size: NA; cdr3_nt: TGCAGTGCTAGACCCCGGGACAGGACCTACGAGCAGTACTTC; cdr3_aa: CSARPRDRTYEQYF
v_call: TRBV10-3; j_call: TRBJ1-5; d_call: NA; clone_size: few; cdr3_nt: TGTGCCATCTCCCAGGGCGGCAATCAGCCCCAGCATTTT; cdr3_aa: CAISQGGNQPQHF
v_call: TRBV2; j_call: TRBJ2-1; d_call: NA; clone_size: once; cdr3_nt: TGTGCCATCAATAGAAACCGGAGGAGCTCCTACAATGAGCAGTTCTTC; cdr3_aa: CAINRNRRSSYNEQFF
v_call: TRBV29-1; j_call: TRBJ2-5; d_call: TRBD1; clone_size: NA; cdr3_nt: TGCAGCGTTGGGGACAGTGGTGCAGAGACCCAGTACTTC; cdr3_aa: CSVGDSGAETQYF
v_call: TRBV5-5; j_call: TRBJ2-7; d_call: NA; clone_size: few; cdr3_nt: TGTGCCAGCAGCTGGACACGAGGGTCCTACGAGCAGTACTTC; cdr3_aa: CASSWTRGSYEQYF
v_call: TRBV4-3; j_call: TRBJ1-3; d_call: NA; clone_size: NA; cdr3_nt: TGCGCCAGCAGCCAATCTGAACAGCAACAATACTCTGGAAACACCATATATTTT; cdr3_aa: CASSQSEQQQYSGNTIYF
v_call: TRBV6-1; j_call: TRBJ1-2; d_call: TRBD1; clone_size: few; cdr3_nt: TGTGCCAGCCAAAATAACCGGGACAGCGACACCTCTAACTATGGCTACACCTTC; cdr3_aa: CASQNNRDSDTSNYGYTF
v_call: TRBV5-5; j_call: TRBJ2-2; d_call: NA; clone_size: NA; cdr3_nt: TGTGCCAGCGGAGACGTGAACACCGGGGAGCTGTTTTTT; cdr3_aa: CASGDVNTGELFF
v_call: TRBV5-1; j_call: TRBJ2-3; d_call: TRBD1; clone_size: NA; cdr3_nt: TGCGCCAGCAGCATCAGGGACAGCGCAGATACGCAGTATTTT; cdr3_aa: CASSIRDSADTQYF
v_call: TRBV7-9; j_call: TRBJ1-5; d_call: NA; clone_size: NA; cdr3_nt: TGTGCCAGCAGCTTAGGAGGGGGGGTAGGCAATCAGCCCCAGCATTTT; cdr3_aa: CASSLGGGVGNQPQHF
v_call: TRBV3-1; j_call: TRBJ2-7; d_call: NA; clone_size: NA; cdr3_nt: TGTGCCAGCAGCCAAGGACGGGGCAACAACTACGAGCAGTACTTC; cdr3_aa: CASSQGRGNNYEQYF
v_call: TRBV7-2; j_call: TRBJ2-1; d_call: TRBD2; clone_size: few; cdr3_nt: TGTGCCAGCAGCCTGACTAGCGGGAGCGGCGGAGAGCAGTTCTTC; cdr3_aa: CASSLTSGSGGEQFF
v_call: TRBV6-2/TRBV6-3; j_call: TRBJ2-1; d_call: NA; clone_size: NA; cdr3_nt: TGTGCCAGCAGTGACCCTCTAGGGTACAATGAGCAGTTCTTC; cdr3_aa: CASSDPLGYNEQFF
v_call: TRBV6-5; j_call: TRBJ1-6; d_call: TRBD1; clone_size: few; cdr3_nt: TGTGCCAGCAGGACGGGACAGGTTAATTCACCCCTCCACTTT; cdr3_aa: CASRTGQVNSPLHF
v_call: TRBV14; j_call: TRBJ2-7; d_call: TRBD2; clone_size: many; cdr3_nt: TGTGCCAGCAGCCCAGGGCCTCGGGGGAGGGCCGGAGAGCAGTACTTC; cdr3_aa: CASSPGPRGRAGEQYF
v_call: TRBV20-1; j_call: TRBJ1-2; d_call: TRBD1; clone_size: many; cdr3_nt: TGCAGTGCTAGGGACAGGGGCAGCTATGGCTACACCTTC; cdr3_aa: CSARDRGSYGYTF
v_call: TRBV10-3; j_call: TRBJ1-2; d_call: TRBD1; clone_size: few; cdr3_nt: TGTGCCATCAGGACAGACAGGGGGTTTTATGGCTACACCTTC; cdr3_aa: CAIRTDRGFYGYTF
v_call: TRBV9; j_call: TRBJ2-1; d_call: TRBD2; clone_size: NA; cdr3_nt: TGTGCCAGCAGCCTAAGCGGGGCAGGGTTCGTGCCTGAGCAGTTCTTC; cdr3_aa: CASSLSGAGFVPEQFF
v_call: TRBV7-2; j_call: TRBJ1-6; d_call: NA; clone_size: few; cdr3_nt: TGTGCCAGCAGCTTAGGTGCCTATAATTCACCCCTCCACTTT; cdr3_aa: CASSLGAYNSPLHF
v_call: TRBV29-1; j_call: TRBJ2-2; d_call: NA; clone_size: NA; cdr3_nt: TGCAGCGTTTATATCTCCGGGGAGCTGTTTTTT; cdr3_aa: CSVYISGELFF
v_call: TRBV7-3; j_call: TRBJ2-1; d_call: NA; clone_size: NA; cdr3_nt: TGTGCCAGCAGCCTCGTCGGGACTTCGACTTACAATGAGCAGTTCTTC; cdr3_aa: CASSLVGTSTYNEQFF
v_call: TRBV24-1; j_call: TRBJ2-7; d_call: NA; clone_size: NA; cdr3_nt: TGTGCCACCAGGGATACCCTTACCTACGAGCAGTACTTC; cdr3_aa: CATRDTLTYEQYF
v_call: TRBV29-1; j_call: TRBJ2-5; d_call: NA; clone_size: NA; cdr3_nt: TGCAGCGTCGCGGACTTGTACCAAGAGACCCAGTACTTC; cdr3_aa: CSVADLYQETQYF
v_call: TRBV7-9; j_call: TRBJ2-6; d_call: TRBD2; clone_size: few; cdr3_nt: TGTGCCAGCAGCTTCCCGGGGGGATCTGGGGCCAACGTCCTGACTTTC; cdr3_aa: CASSFPGGSGANVLTF
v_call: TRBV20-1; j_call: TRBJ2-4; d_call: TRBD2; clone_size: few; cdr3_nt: TGCAGTGCTATCCCCGGGAGGAAAAACATTCAGTACTTC; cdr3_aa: CSAIPGRKNIQYF
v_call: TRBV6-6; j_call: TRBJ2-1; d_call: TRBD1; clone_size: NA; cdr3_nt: TGTGCCAGCCACGGACAGGTTGGCAACAATGAGCAGTTCTTC; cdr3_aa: CASHGQVGNNEQFF
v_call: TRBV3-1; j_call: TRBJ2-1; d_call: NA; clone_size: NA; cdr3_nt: TGTGCCAGCAGCCAAGTAATGAGCTCCTACAATGAGCAGTTCTTC; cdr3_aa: CASSQVMSSYNEQFF
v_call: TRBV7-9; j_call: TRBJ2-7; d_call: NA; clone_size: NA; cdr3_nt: TGTGCCAGCAGCCCCAGGTTGAGCGTAGCCTCCTACGAGCAGTACTTC; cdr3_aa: CASSPRLSVASYEQYF